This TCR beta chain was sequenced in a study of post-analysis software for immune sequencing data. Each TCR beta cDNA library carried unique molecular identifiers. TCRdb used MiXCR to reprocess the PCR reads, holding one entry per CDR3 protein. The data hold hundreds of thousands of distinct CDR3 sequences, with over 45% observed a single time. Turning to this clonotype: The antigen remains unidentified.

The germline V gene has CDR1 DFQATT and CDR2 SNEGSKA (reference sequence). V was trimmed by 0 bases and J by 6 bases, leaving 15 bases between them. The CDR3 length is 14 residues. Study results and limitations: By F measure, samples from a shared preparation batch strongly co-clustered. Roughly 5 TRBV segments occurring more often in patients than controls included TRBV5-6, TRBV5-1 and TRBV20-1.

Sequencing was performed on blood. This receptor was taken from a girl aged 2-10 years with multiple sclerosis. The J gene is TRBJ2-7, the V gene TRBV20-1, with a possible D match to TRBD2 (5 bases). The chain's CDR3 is CSAREGSDGGEQYF. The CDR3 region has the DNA TGCAGTGCTAGAGAAGGCTCCGACGGAGGCGAGCAGTACTTC.